These 4 T cell receptor beta chains originate from one sample sequenced in a study of blood T cell repertoires in COVID-19. TCRdb's copy holds only in-frame clones and misses some; the assay was immunoSEQ multiplex PCR. The top ten hold 10% to 15% of the sample, which has 150,000 to 200,000 clones, about four fifths seen once. Sequenced input: peripheral blood. All receptors derive from an older man who had recovered from COVID-19.

The chain joins TRBV5-1 to TRBJ2-1; D is perhaps TRBD2 (5 bases). Germline lookup yields CDR1 SGHRS and CDR2 YFSETQ. Trimming stripped 0 bases from V and 0 bases from J, with 10 bases between. The CDR3 has 16 residues. The CDR3 protein is CASSLGQRSSYNEQFF. CDR3 DNA sequence: TGCGCCAGCAGCTTGGGCCAGCGGAGCTCCTACAATGAGCAGTTCTTC. The variable domain in full, completed from reference TRBV5-1 and TRBJ2-1, reads KAGVTQTPRYLIKTRGQQVTLSCSPISGHRSVSWYQQTPGQGLQFLFEYFSETQRNKGNFPGRFSGRQFSNSRSEMNVSTLELGDSALYLCASSLGQRSSYNEQFFGPGTRLTVL.

This clone was counted between two and nine times. The chain combines TRBV29-1 with TRBJ2-7; D is uncertain. V lost 3 bases, J lost 5 bases, and 14 bases lay in between. Per the germline V gene, CDR1 is SQVTM and CDR2 is ANQGSEA. The CDR3 runs to 13 residues. The CDR3 loop reads CSVDVLGSNEQYF. The CDR3 nucleotides are TGCAGCGTTGATGTCCTGGGCAGCAACGAGCAGTACTTC.

The chain is built from TRBV7-7 and TRBJ2-7; TRBD2 aligns across 13 bases. The V gene's germline CDR1 is SSHAT and CDR2 FNYEAQ (reference sequence). The CDR3 length is 20 residues. CDR3 protein: CARFLRDDGGLAGPSYEQYF. DNA of the CDR3: TGTGCTAGGTTTCTTCGGGACGATGGGGGACTAGCGGGGCCCTCCTACGAGCAGTACTTC.

The chain recombines TRBV19 with TRBJ1-5; D may be TRBD1 (6 bases). The CDR3 loop spans 16 amino acids. Trimming removed 3 bases at V and 2 bases at J, with 14 bases between. The germline CDR1 and CDR2 sequences are LNHDA and SQIVND (reference sequence). The CDR3 nucleotides are TGTGCCAGTAGTATCTCAGGGGCTAGGGGCAATCAGCCCCAGCATTTT. Encoded protein: CASSISGARGNQPQHF.